The 15 T cell receptor beta chains presented below share a single source sample, sequenced in a study of blood T cells in healthy people across ages. It was with a sample-barcoded 5' primer and a J-beta primer mix that a second PCR of roughly 7 to 12 cycles was run. Each CDR3 protein is one row after TCRdb ran MiXCR on the 5' RACE reads. The sample yields 1,800,000 or so distinct CDR3 sequences, roughly two fifths seen once. What was sequenced was blood. These receptors were taken from a human donor in good health.

In its sample, this clonotype was seen once. J is TRBJ2-1 and V is TRBV3-1; D gene ambiguous. Germline assignment: CDR1 LGHDT and CDR2 YNNKEL (reference sequence). The V gene lost 1 base and the J gene lost 1 base, with 11 bases spanning the gap. The CDR3 spans 16 residues. The CDR3 spells CASSQVFLVSYNEQFF. The CDR3 coding sequence is TGTGCCAGCAGCCAAGTCTTTCTCGTATCCTACAATGAGCAGTTCTTC.

The sample holds a few counts of this clonotype. The chain carries TRBV21-1 and TRBJ2-7; the table's D gene call, TRBD1, was not cross checked with the DNA. TRBV21-1 is labeled a pseudogene. The CDR3 is 16 residues long. CDR3 protein: CASSKASPGAYYEQYF. In DNA form, the CDR3 reads TGTGCCAGCAGCAAAGCCAGCCCAGGGGCCTACTACGAGCAGTACTTC.

This clonotype was seen only a few times. CDR3 nucleotide sequence: TGCAGTGCTAGTGGGTCCCGAAGTAATGAGCAGTTCTTC. Residues: CSASGSRSNEQFF. The chain links TRBV20-1 to TRBJ2-1; D ambiguous. The CDR3 has 13 residues. V shed 3 bases and J shed 7 bases, with 13 bases lying between them. Germline V gene lookup returns CDR1 DFQATT and CDR2 SNEGSKA (reference sequence).

This chain uses TRBV5-6 with TRBJ2-3; D perhaps matches TRBD2 (5 bases). CDR3 size: 16 residues. The germline V and J ends were trimmed by 0 bases and 5 bases, with 16 bases remaining between them. Germline-derived CDR1 and CDR2 are SGHDT and YYEEEE. CDR3 sequence reads: CASSLGDSVGGDTQYF. In DNA form, the CDR3 reads TGTGCCAGCAGCTTGGGTGATAGCGTCGGTGGAGATACGCAGTATTTT.

This clonotype has just a few counts. The rearrangement links TRBV9 to TRBJ2-7; D call uncertain. The V end lost 0 bases, the J end lost 1 base, and 8 bases lay between the germline ends. The CDR3 has 14 residues. Germline loops: CDR1 SGDLS, CDR2 YYNGEE. CDR3: CASSVGSDSYEQYF. CDR3 DNA: TGTGCCAGCAGCGTAGGTTCAGATTCCTACGAGCAGTACTTC.

The gene calls are TRBV7-2 and TRBJ2-3; D may be TRBD2 (5 bases). With 4 bases removed from V and 5 bases from J, the gap between germline ends came to 10 bases. The CDR3 covers 13 residues. Germline values: CDR1 SGHTA, CDR2 FQGNSA. As DNA, the CDR3 is TGTGCCAGCAGCTCCCTAACTAGAGATACGCAGTATTTT. Amino acids: CASSSLTRDTQYF.

This clonotype was seen a handful of times. The rearrangement links TRBV6-2 or TRBV6-3 to TRBJ2-5; TRBD2 matches at 10 bases. Per the germline V gene, CDR1 is MNHEY and CDR2 is SVGEGT. The trim removed 0 bases at V and 5 bases at J, leaving 9 bases unmatched. This CDR3 has 17 amino acids. The CDR3 DNA reads as TGTGCCAGCAGTTACTCCATCCGGAGCGGGGGGGCCGAGACCCAGTACTTC. Encoded protein: CASSYSIRSGGAETQYF.

CDR3 in DNA: TGTGCCACCAGCAGAGATATAAGAGATACGCAGTATTTT. It specifies CATSRDIRDTQYF. The gene calls are TRBV15 and TRBJ2-3, with D hard to call. This CDR3 is 13 amino acids long. Between the trimmed V and J ends, which lost 0 bases and 5 bases, there was a span of 6 bases. CDR1 and CDR2 from the germline V gene are LNHNV and YYDKDF (reference sequence). The full variable domain, its missing parts supplied by reference TRBV15 and TRBJ2-3, is DAMVIQNPRYQVTQFGKPVTLSCSQTLNHNVMYWYQQKSSQAPKLLFHYYDKDFNNEADTPDNFQSRRPNTSFCFLDIRSPGLGDTAMYLCATSRDIRDTQYFGPGTRLTVL.

This chain connects TRBV5-1 to TRBJ2-3; TRBD2 matches 14 bases. This CDR3 has 17 residues. Per germline, CDR1 SGHRS and CDR2 YFSETQ. The junction had 5 bases not matched to a gene; V was cut back by 3 bases and J by 2 bases. In nucleotides, the CDR3 is TGCGCCAGCAGCTCGGGACTAGCGGGGGCGACCACAGATACGCAGTATTTT. It is translated as CASSSGLAGATTDTQYF.

This clonotype was detected only a few times. V gene TRBV21-1 combines with J gene TRBJ1-2; TRBD1 reflects the table's D call only, with no check against the DNA. TRBV21-1 is a pseudogene segment. The CDR3 totals 18 residues. Here the CDR3 reads CASIARGIFTIFNYGYTF. CDR3 nucleotide sequence: TGTGCCAGCATCGCAAGGGGCATATTCACGATTTTTAACTATGGCTACACCTTC.

In its sample, this clonotype was seen a few times. The rearrangement joins TRBV20-1 to TRBJ1-2; TRBD1 might be the D (5 bases). The V and J ends lost 3 bases and 1 base respectively, with 12 bases between them. The CDR3 loop spans 14 amino acids. Germline V lookup: CDR1 DFQATT, CDR2 SNEGSKA (reference sequence). Here the CDR3 reads CSASEGRSNYGYTF. The CDR3 DNA reads as TGCAGTGCTAGTGAGGGGCGCAGTAACTATGGCTACACCTTC.

The chain carries TRBV6-2 or TRBV6-3 and TRBJ2-1; 7 bases fit TRBD2. This CDR3 is built from 14 residues. The V and J ends lost 8 bases and 10 bases, in that order; junction bases with no gene match: 14. The germline V gene has CDR1 MNHEY and CDR2 SVGEGT. CDR3 nucleotides: TGTGCCAGCGATAAAGAGCGGGGCGTCAACGAGCAGTTCTTC. Amino acid sequence: CASDKERGVNEQFF.

V gene TRBV4-1 combines with J gene TRBJ2-7, with D perhaps assigned TRBD1 or TRBD2 (6 bases each). The CDR3 sequence is 14 residues long. V was trimmed by 0 bases and J by 6 bases, leaving 12 bases between them. Germline V gives CDR1 MGHRA, CDR2 YSYEKL. The CDR3 coding sequence is TGCGCCAGCAGCCAAGAAAGGGGGGTGGGCGAGCAGTACTTC. Translating it yields CASSQERGVGEQYF.

V is TRBV12-3 or TRBV12-4 and J is TRBJ2-3; weak D call: TRBD1 (6 bases). The CDR3 sequence is 13 residues long. Trimming stripped 6 bases from V and 5 bases from J, with 12 bases between. CDR3 sequence (DNA): TGTGCCAGCAGCCCACGGGACATAGATACGCAGTATTTT. Translating gives CASSPRDIDTQYF.

This clonotype was observed a few times. The rearrangement uses TRBV5-1 and TRBJ2-5; 11 bases align to TRBD2. The CDR3 loop spans 16 amino acids. With V trimmed by 0 bases and J by 11 bases, 12 bases remained unmatched. Germline loops: CDR1 SGHRS, CDR2 YFSETQ. CDR3 nucleotide sequence: TGCGCCAGCAGCTTGGGGGTACTAGCGGGGGCGAAAGAGCAGTACTTC. Protein: CASSLGVLAGAKEQYF.